This is a list of T cell receptor beta chains from one sample in a study of post-analysis software for immune sequencing data. TCRdb ran MiXCR on the PCR reads and lists one entry per CDR3 protein. This table has 750,000 to 950,000 distinct CDR3 sequences, about 57% appearing once. Sequenced sample: blood. All receptors come from a girl between 10 and 17 years old with multiple sclerosis. The CDR3 runs from the conserved cysteine through the conserved F or W. D genes are given only for firm matches. Clone size appears in some rows only: once, few, many, or a class for an expanded clone.

>NA|TRBV20-1|NA|TRBJ1-2
CSAPARDGYTF
TGCAGTGCCCCGGCCCGTGATGGCTACACCTTC
>NA|TRBV7-2|few|TRBJ2-7
CASSFETPYEQYF
TGTGCCAGCAGCTTCGAGACTCCCTACGAGCAGTACTTC
>TRBD1|TRBV29-1|NA|TRBJ1-2
CSVGMGQGDGYGYTF
TGCAGCGTGGGAATGGGACAGGGAGACGGCTATGGCTACACCTTC
>NA|TRBV7-3|few|TRBJ2-1
CASRSRADPGYNEQFF
TGTGCCAGCAGGTCACGAGCGGACCCGGGATACAATGAGCAGTTCTTC
>NA|TRBV5-5|NA|TRBJ2-2
CASSLSRSAIGELFF
TGTGCCAGCAGCTTGAGTAGGTCCGCGATCGGGGAGCTGTTTTTT
>TRBD2|TRBV7-9|NA|TRBJ2-7
CASSLGPGGRVPSEQYF
TGTGCCAGCAGCTTAGGTCCCGGCGGGAGGGTTCCCAGCGAGCAGTACTTC
>NA|TRBV7-7|few|TRBJ2-6
CASSPDLSGANVLTF
TGTGCTAGCAGCCCGGACCTCTCTGGGGCCAACGTCCTGACTTTC
>TRBD2|TRBV20-1|NA|TRBJ2-3
CSAFRGTSGSILSADTQYF
TGCAGTGCTTTCCGAGGGACTAGCGGGAGTATATTAAGCGCAGATACGCAGTATTTT
>NA|TRBV5-1|once|TRBJ1-1
CASRPEGGRDTEAFF
TGCGCCAGCAGACCGGAGGGGGGGCGGGACACTGAAGCTTTCTTT
>NA|TRBV5-6|NA|TRBJ1-2
CASSKIEEVYGYTF
TGTGCCAGCAGCAAGATCGAGGAGGTGTATGGCTACACCTTC
>NA|TRBV20-1|NA|TRBJ2-5
CSAKLYQETQYF
TGCAGTGCTAAATTGTACCAAGAGACCCAGTACTTC
>NA|TRBV18|NA|TRBJ2-7
CASSQGTGDYEQYF
TGTGCCAGCTCACAGGGGACGGGGGACTACGAGCAGTACTTC
>NA|TRBV29-1|few|TRBJ2-3
CSVEQGGAHTDTQYF
TGCAGCGTTGAACAGGGGGGGGCTCATACAGATACGCAGTATTTT
>TRBD1|TRBV28|NA|TRBJ1-6
CASSPLGQGDNSPLHF
TGTGCCAGCAGCCCTCTAGGACAGGGAGATAATTCACCCCTCCACTTT
>TRBD1|TRBV20-1|NA|TRBJ1-1
CSARAALGQGSTEAFF
TGCAGTGCTAGAGCCGCCCTGGGACAGGGGAGCACTGAAGCTTTCTTT
>NA|TRBV6-1|NA|TRBJ2-6
CASSKPGSGANVLTF
TGTGCCAGCAGTAAGCCGGGTTCAGGGGCCAACGTCCTGACTTTC
>TRBD1|TRBV29-1|NA|TRBJ2-7
CSVATGELYEQYF
TGCAGCGTCGCAACAGGGGAACTGTACGAGCAGTACTTC
>TRBD1|TRBV5-6|few|TRBJ2-2
CASRRQGRTGELFF
TGTGCCAGCAGGAGACAGGGGCGCACCGGGGAGCTGTTTTTT
>NA|TRBV7-9|NA|TRBJ2-7
CASSFGGLRAEQYF
TGTGCCAGCAGCTTCGGGGGACTCCGGGCCGAGCAGTACTTC
>TRBD2|TRBV30|NA|TRBJ2-7
CAWTSGRAVEQYF
TGTGCCTGGACTAGCGGGAGGGCCGTCGAGCAGTACTTC
>NA|TRBV28|NA|TRBJ2-2
CASSFQRGRTGELFF
TGTGCCAGCAGTTTCCAGCGCGGTCGAACCGGGGAGCTGTTTTTT
>NA|TRBV7-9|NA|TRBJ2-3
CASSREPNTDTQYF
TGTGCCAGCAGCCGGGAACCCAACACAGATACGCAGTATTTT
>NA|TRBV7-3|few|TRBJ2-6
CASSLLSSSGANVLTF
TGTGCCAGCAGCTTACTATCTAGCTCTGGGGCCAACGTCCTGACTTTC
>TRBD2|TRBV7-4|NA|TRBJ2-5
CASSCQRERVETQYF
TGTGCCAGCAGCTGCCAGCGGGAGCGGGTAGAGACCCAGTACTTC
>NA|TRBV10-3|once|TRBJ2-1
CATSGEPLGEQFF
TGTGCAACATCAGGCGAGCCCTTAGGTGAGCAGTTCTTC
>NA|TRBV4-1|once|TRBJ1-1
CASSQDGGQRNTEAFF
TGCGCCAGCAGCCAAGACGGGGGGCAGAGGAACACTGAAGCTTTCTTT
>NA|TRBV6-1|NA|TRBJ1-1
CASSDPPGTVNTEAFF
TGTGCCAGCAGTGACCCACCCGGGACGGTGAACACTGAAGCTTTCTTT
>NA|TRBV29-1|NA|TRBJ2-5
CSARSTQETQYF
TGCAGCGCTAGGTCCACCCAAGAGACCCAGTACTTC
>NA|TRBV29-1|NA|TRBJ2-5
CSVGTRWETQYF
TGCAGCGTTGGGACAAGGTGGGAGACCCAGTACTTC
>NA|TRBV20-1|few|TRBJ1-1
CSASVQGALSKAFF
TGCAGTGCTAGCGTTCAGGGAGCCCTATCTAAAGCTTTCTTT
>NA|TRBV25-1|NA|TRBJ2-1
CASSARTNNEQFF
TGTGCCAGCAGTGCCAGGACCAACAATGAGCAGTTCTTC
>NA|TRBV2|NA|TRBJ2-7
CASTLVQARGEQYF
TGTGCCAGCACCTTAGTTCAGGCCCGCGGCGAGCAGTACTTC
>TRBD2|TRBV20-1|NA|TRBJ2-3
CSARKNDRTSGRTDTQYF
TGCAGTGCTAGAAAAAACGACAGGACTAGCGGGAGGACAGATACGCAGTATTTT
>TRBD2|TRBV29-1|NA|TRBJ2-3
CSVPLGGSSTDTQYF
TGCAGCGTTCCCCTCGGGGGGTCCAGCACAGATACGCAGTATTTT
>NA|TRBV25-1|NA|TRBJ2-5
CASSDSGRVETQYF
TGTGCCAGCAGTGACAGTGGACGGGTCGAGACCCAGTACTTC
>NA|TRBV27|NA|TRBJ2-3
CASRVLNTQYF
TGTGCCAGCCGAGTATTAAATACGCAGTATTTT
>NA|TRBV15|NA|TRBJ2-5
CATSPQKYQETQYF
TGTGCCACCAGCCCTCAAAAGTACCAAGAGACCCAGTACTTC
>NA|TRBV27|NA|TRBJ1-2
CASSPGFYNYGYTF
TGTGCCAGCAGTCCAGGGTTTTATAACTATGGCTACACCTTC
>TRBD1|TRBV7-9|NA|TRBJ2-2
CASSLGQGSTGELFF
TGTGCCAGCAGCCTGGGACAGGGGAGCACCGGGGAGCTGTTTTTT
>NA|TRBV7-9|NA|TRBJ2-7
CASSLGQAPLYEQYF
TGTGCCAGCAGCTTAGGGCAGGCACCCCTCTACGAGCAGTACTTC
>NA|TRBV12-3/TRBV12-4|few|TRBJ1-5
CASSPKSNQPQHF
TGTGCCAGCAGTCCTAAAAGTAATCAGCCCCAGCATTTT
>NA|TRBV18|NA|TRBJ2-5
CASSPPGDRETQYF
TGTGCCAGCTCACCACCGGGTGATCGAGAGACCCAGTACTTC
>NA|TRBV21-1|NA|TRBJ2-5
CASSDRAGRETQYF
TGTGCCAGCAGTGACAGGGCCGGTCGAGAGACCCAGTACTTC
>TRBD2|TRBV5-5|few|TRBJ2-1
CASSFTYLAGPQAYNEQFF
TGTGCCAGCAGCTTCACCTATCTAGCGGGGCCCCAAGCCTACAATGAGCAGTTCTTC
>NA|TRBV29-1|NA|TRBJ2-7
CSVEETGPLDEQYF
TGCAGCGTTGAGGAAACAGGGCCCCTTGACGAGCAGTACTTC
>NA|TRBV5-6|NA|TRBJ2-1
CASSLDGTQSYNEQFF
TGTGCCAGCAGCTTGGACGGGACCCAATCCTACAATGAGCAGTTCTTC
>NA|TRBV28|NA|TRBJ1-1
CASIPPGPGRTEAFF
TGTGCCAGCATCCCACCAGGGCCGGGGAGAACTGAAGCTTTCTTT
>TRBD1|TRBV5-1|many|TRBJ2-1
CASSYGQGGYNEQFF
TGCGCCAGCAGCTATGGACAGGGGGGATACAATGAGCAGTTCTTC
>NA|TRBV29-1|NA|TRBJ2-3
CSASYADTQYF
TGCAGCGCCTCTTATGCCGATACGCAGTATTTT
>NA|TRBV6-2/TRBV6-3|NA|TRBJ2-7
CASSYSIGVYEQYF
TGTGCCAGCAGTTACTCGATTGGGGTCTACGAGCAGTACTTC
>NA|TRBV20-1|NA|TRBJ1-5
CSARASTGGQPQHF
TGCAGTGCTAGAGCTTCGACGGGAGGTCAGCCCCAGCATTTT
>TRBD1|TRBV5-1|NA|TRBJ2-7
CASSLGDRLHEQYF
TGCGCCAGCAGCTTGGGGGACAGGCTCCACGAGCAGTACTTC
>TRBD1|TRBV7-6|few|TRBJ2-7
CASSLSIPGQTYEQYF
TGTGCCAGCAGCTTATCAATTCCGGGACAGACCTACGAGCAGTACTTC
>NA|TRBV14|NA|TRBJ1-2
CASSQDTLVLGFNFYGYTF
TGTGCCAGCAGCCAAGATACATTGGTCTTGGGCTTTAATTTCTATGGCTACACCTTC
>NA|TRBV7-9|NA|TRBJ1-2
CASSFAGTQSNYGYTF
TGTGCCAGCAGCTTTGCAGGGACCCAGTCTAACTATGGCTACACCTTC